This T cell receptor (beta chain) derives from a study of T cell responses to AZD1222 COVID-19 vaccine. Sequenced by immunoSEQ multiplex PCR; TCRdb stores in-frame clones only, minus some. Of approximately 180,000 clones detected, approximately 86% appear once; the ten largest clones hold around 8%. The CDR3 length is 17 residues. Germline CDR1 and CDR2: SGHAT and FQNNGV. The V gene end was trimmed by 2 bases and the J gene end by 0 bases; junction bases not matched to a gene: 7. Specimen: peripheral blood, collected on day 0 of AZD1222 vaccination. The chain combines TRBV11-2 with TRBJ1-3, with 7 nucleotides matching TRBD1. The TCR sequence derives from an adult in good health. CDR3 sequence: CASSLLQGKVSGNTIYF. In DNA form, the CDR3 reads TGTGCCAGCAGCTTACTACAGGGGAAGGTCTCTGGAAACACCATATATTTT.